This T cell receptor (beta chain) was captured in a study of shared clonotypes between healthy human individuals. Germline CDR1 SNHLY, CDR2 FYNNEI. The CDR3 runs to 12 residues. Unmatched junction bases numbered 2, after V lost 10 bases and J lost 5 bases. The replicate PCRs on unsorted PBMC were given about 320 ng DNA, which is 30,000 to 35,000 T cell genomes. Bulk PBMC genomic DNA spanned ten immunoSEQ deep plates. Authors' processing steps: Filtering differed, since immunoSEQ gave only junction sequences and no quality scores. TCRdb keeps only in-frame clones here, not all; method: immunoSEQ multiplex PCR. V, J and clone size derive from that table, while D and trimming were established from the DNA sequence. Here the sample spans about 490,000 clones, 60% to 85% being singletons.

The V call is TRBV2, the J call TRBJ1-4, with 9 positions matching TRBD1. The receptor comes from a woman aged 40-49 years in good health. Some clones in this sample may be carry-over from other donors' samples. The sample was PBMCs. The CDR3 spells CAIGTGNEKLFF. In DNA form, the CDR3 reads TGTGCCATTGGGACAGGGAATGAAAAACTGTTTTTT.